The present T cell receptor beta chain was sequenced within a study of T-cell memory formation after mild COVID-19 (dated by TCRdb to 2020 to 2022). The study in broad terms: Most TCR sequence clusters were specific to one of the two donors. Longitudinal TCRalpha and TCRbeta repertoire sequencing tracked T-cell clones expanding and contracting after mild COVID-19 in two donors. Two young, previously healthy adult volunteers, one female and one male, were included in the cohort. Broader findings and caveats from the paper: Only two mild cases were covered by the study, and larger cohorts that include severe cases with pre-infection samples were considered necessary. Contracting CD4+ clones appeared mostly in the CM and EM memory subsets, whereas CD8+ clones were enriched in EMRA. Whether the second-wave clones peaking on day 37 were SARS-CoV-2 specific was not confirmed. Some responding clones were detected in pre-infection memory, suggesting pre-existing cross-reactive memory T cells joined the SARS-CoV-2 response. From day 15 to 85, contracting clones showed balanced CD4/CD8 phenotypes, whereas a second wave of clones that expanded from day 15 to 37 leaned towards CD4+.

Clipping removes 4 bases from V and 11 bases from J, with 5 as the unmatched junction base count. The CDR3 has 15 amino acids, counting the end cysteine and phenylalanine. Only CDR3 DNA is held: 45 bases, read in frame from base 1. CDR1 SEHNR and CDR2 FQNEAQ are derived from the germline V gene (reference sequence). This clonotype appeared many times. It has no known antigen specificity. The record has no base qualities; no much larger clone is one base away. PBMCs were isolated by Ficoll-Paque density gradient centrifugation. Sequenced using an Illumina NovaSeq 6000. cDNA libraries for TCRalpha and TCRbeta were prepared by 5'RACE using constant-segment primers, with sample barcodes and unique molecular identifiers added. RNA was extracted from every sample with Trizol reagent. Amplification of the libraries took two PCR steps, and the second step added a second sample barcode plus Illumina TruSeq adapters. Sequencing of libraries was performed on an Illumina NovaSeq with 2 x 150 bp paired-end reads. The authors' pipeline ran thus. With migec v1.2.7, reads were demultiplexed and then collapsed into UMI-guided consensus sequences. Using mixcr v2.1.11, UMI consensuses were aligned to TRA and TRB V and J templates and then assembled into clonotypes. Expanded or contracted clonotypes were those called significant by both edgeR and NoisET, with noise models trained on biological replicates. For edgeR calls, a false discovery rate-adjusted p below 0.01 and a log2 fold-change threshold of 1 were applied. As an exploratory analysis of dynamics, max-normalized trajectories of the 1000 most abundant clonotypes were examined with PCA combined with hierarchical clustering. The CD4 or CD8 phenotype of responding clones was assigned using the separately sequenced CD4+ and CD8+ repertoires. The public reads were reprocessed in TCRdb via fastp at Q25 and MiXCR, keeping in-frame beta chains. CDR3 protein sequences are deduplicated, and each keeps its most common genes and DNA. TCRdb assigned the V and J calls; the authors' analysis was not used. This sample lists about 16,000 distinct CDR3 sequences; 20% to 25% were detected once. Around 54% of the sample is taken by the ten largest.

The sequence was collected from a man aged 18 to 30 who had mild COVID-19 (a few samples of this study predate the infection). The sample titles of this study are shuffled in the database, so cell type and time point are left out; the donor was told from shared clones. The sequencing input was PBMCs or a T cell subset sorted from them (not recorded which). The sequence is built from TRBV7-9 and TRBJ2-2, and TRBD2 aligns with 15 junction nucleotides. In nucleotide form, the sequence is TGTGCCAGCAGCTCCTGGACTAGCGGGGGGGTCGAGCTGTTTTTT. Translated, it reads CASSSWTSGGVELFF.